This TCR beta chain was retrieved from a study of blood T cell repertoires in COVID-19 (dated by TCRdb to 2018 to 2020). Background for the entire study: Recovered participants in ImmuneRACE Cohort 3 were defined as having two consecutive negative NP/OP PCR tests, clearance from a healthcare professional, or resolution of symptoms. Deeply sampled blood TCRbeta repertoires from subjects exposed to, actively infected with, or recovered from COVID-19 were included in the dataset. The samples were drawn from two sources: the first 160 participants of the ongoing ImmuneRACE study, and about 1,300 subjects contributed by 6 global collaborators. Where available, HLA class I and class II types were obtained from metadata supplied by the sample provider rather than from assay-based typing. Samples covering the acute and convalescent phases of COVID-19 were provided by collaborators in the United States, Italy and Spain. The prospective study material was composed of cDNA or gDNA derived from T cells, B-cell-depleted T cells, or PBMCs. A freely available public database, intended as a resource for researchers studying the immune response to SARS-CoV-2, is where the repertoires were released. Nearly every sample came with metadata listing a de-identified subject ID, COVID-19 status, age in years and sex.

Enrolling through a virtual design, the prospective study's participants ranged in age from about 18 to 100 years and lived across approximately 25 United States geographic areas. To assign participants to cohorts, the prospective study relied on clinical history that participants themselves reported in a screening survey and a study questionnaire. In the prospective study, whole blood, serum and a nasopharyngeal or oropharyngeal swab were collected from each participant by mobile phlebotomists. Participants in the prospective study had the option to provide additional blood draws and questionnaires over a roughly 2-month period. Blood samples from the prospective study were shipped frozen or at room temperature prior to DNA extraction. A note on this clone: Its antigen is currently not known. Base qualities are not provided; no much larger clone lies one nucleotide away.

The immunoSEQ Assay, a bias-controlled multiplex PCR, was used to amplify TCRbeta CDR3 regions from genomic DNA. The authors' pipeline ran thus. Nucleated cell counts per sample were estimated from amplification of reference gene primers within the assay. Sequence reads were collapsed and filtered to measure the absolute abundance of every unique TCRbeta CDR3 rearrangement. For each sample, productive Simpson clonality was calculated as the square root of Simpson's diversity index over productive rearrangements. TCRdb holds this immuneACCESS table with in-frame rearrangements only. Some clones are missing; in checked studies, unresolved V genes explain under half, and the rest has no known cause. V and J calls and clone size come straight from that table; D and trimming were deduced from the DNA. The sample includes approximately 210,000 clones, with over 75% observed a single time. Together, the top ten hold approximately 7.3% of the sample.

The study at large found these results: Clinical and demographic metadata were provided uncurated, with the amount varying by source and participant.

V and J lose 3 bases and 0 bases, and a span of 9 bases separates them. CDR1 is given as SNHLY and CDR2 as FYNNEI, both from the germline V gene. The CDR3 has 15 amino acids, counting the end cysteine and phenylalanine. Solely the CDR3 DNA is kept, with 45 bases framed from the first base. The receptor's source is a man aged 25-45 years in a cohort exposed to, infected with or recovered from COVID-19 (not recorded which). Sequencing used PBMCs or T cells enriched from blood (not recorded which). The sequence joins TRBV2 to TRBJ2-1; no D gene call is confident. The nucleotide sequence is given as TGTGCCAGCAGTGATAGTTCTAGCTCCTACAATGAGCAGTTCTTC. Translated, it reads CASSDSSSSYNEQFF.